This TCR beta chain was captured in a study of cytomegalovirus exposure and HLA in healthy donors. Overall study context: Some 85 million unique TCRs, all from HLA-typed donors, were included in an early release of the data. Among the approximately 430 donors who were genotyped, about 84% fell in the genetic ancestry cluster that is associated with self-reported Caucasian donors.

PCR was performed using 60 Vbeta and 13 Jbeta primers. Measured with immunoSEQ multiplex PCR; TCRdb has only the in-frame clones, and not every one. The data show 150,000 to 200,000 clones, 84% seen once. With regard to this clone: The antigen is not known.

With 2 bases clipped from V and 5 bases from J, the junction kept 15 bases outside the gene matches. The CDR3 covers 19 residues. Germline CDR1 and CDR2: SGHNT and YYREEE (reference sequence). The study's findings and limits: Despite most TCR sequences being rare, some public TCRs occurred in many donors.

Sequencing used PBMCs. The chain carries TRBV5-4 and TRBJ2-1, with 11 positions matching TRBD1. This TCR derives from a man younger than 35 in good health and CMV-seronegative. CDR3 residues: CASSLPWTGGILENNEQFF. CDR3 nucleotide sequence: TGTGCCAGCAGCTTACCCTGGACAGGGGGCATATTAGAAAACAATGAGCAGTTCTTC. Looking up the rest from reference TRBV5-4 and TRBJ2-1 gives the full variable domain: ETGVTQSPTHLIKTRGQQVTLRCSSQSGHNTVSWYQQALGQGPQFIFQYYREEENGRGNFPPRFSGLQFPNYSSELNVNALELDDSALYLCASSLPWTGGILENNEQFFGPGTRLTVL.